A selection of T cell receptor beta chains follows, all from one sample in a study of T-cell memory formation after mild COVID-19. TCRdb re-analysed the 5' RACE reads in MiXCR, keeping a single row per CDR3 protein. The repertoire consists of approximately 450,000 distinct CDR3 sequences, with 18% occurring once and the leading ten covering around 12%. The sample taken for sequencing was PBMCs or a T cell subset sorted from them (not recorded which). These receptors originate from an adult woman who had mild COVID-19 (a few samples of this study predate the infection). Cell type and time point are not known. The CDR3 runs from the conserved cysteine through the conserved F or W. A D gene is named only where the DNA matches it firmly. A row's size may be missing; if present it is once, few, many or a size class.

-	TRBV4-2	TRBJ2-1	-	CASSQDVGAGSKQFF	TGTGCCAGCAGCCAAGATGTCGGAGCGGGTTCGAAGCAGTTCTTC
TRBD1	TRBV6-1	TRBJ1-1	many	CASSEAHEGARTEAFF	TGTGCCAGCAGTGAAGCGCACGAGGGGGCAAGGACTGAAGCTTTCTTT
-	TRBV3-1	TRBJ2-7	-	CASSTREDDEQYF	TGTGCCAGCAGCACGAGAGAGGATGACGAGCAGTACTTC
-	TRBV4-1	TRBJ1-2	-	CASSQGSERYGYTF	TGCGCCAGCAGCCAAGGATCGGAACGTTATGGCTACACCTTC
-	TRBV11-1	TRBJ1-1	-	CASSLTGGMSTEAFF	TGTGCCAGCAGCTTAACTGGAGGAATGAGCACTGAAGCTTTCTTT
-	TRBV6-1	TRBJ1-4	-	CASILRGINEKLFF	TGTGCCAGCATTCTCCGGGGAATAAATGAAAAACTGTTTTTT
-	TRBV7-2	TRBJ1-5	-	CASGPGDSNQPQHF	TGTGCCAGCGGCCCAGGTGATAGCAATCAGCCCCAGCATTTT
-	TRBV6-5	TRBJ1-2	-	CASSRPGTPTRGYTF	TGTGCCAGCAGCCGCCCCGGGACCCCTACGAGGGGCTACACCTTC
-	TRBV10-3	TRBJ2-3	-	CAIRDFPTDTQYF	TGTGCAATCCGGGACTTTCCCACAGATACGCAGTATTTT
-	TRBV5-1	TRBJ1-4	-	CASSLQGRVNEKLFF	TGCGCCAGCAGCTTGCAGGGCCGGGTTAATGAAAAACTGTTTTTT
-	TRBV18	TRBJ2-1	few	CASSQDTSYEQFF	TGTGCCAGCTCACAGGACACCTCCTATGAGCAGTTCTTC
TRBD2	TRBV6-4	TRBJ2-1	-	CASSAHSGSSNEQFF	TGTGCCAGCAGTGCCCATAGCGGGAGTAGCAATGAGCAGTTCTTC
TRBD1	TRBV20-1	TRBJ1-1	-	CSARSGQGRSEAFF	TGCAGTGCTAGAAGCGGACAGGGGAGGTCTGAAGCTTTCTTT
-	TRBV6-2/TRBV6-3	TRBJ1-1	few	CASREGGRTEAFF	TGTGCCAGCAGGGAGGGGGGGAGGACTGAAGCTTTCTTT
-	TRBV5-1	TRBJ1-1	few	CASSLSSRNTEAFF	TGCGCCAGCAGCTTAAGTTCTCGGAACACTGAAGCTTTCTTT
TRBD2	TRBV6-2/TRBV6-3	TRBJ2-1	few	CASSYPTSGHNEQFF	TGTGCCAGCAGTTACCCGACTAGCGGGCACAATGAGCAGTTCTTC
-	TRBV7-2	TRBJ1-1	-	CASAFARNTEAFF	TGTGCCAGCGCCTTCGCCCGGAACACTGAAGCTTTCTTT
TRBD2	TRBV5-4	TRBJ2-5	few	CASSGRLAGEETQYF	TGTGCCAGCAGCGGACGACTAGCGGGAGAGGAGACCCAGTACTTC
-	TRBV5-1	TRBJ2-7	few	CASSSGRNNYEQYF	TGCGCCAGCAGCTCGGGACGGAACAACTACGAGCAGTACTTC
-	TRBV9	TRBJ2-3	few	CASSVVPAAGSTDTQYF	TGTGCCAGCAGCGTAGTGCCAGCAGCTGGAAGCACAGATACGCAGTATTTT
-	TRBV20-1	TRBJ1-5	few	CSARDGSHGNQPQHF	TGCAGTGCTAGGGACGGATCTCATGGCAATCAGCCCCAGCATTTT
-	TRBV20-1	TRBJ2-3	few	CSASKGKGGQYF	TGCAGTGCTAGTAAGGGGAAAGGTGGGCAGTATTTT
TRBD1	TRBV5-1	TRBJ1-1	few	CASSLRTGVTEAFF	TGCGCCAGCAGCTTGAGGACAGGGGTAACTGAAGCTTTCTTT
-	TRBV9	TRBJ2-7	-	CASSAGTPGRYEQYF	TGTGCCAGCAGCGCGGGGACCCCGGGGCGCTACGAGCAGTACTTC
TRBD1	TRBV24-1	TRBJ1-1	-	CATRSGTGQGEAFF	TGTGCCACCAGATCCGGGACAGGGCAGGGTGAAGCTTTCTTT
TRBD2	TRBV5-1	TRBJ2-1	-	CASSLMSGGLVLDEQFF	TGCGCCAGCAGCTTGATGAGCGGGGGGCTGGTCTTGGATGAGCAGTTCTTC
TRBD1	TRBV11-3	TRBJ2-7	few	CASSLYRRGTGTYEQYF	TGTGCCAGCAGCTTATACCGGAGGGGGACAGGGACCTACGAGCAGTACTTC
TRBD1	TRBV9	TRBJ1-6	-	CASSPTRQGVTPLHF	TGTGCCAGCAGCCCAACGAGGCAGGGGGTTACACCCCTCCACTTT
-	TRBV20-1	TRBJ1-1	-	CSARPYRNTEAFF	TGCAGTGCTAGACCTTACAGGAACACTGAAGCTTTCTTT
TRBD2	TRBV7-8	TRBJ2-4	few	CASSLDGGSGRAVGKNIQYF	TGTGCCAGCAGCCTAGACGGGGGGAGCGGGAGGGCCGTTGGCAAAAACATTCAGTACTTC
-	TRBV3-1	TRBJ1-1	many	CASSQGGAGTEAFF	TGTGCCAGCAGCCAAGGAGGGGCCGGGACTGAAGCTTTCTTT
-	TRBV13	TRBJ2-1	-	CASRGALGSSYNEQFF	TGTGCCAGCAGGGGGGCTCTCGGCAGCTCCTACAATGAGCAGTTCTTC
TRBD2	TRBV12-3/TRBV12-4	TRBJ2-1	-	CASRLGLAGGYEQFF	TGTGCCAGCAGACTAGGGCTAGCGGGAGGCTATGAGCAGTTCTTC
-	TRBV11-2	TRBJ1-1	many	CASSLDRTGWTEAFF	TGTGCCAGCAGCTTAGATCGCACGGGGTGGACTGAAGCTTTCTTT
TRBD1	TRBV20-1	TRBJ1-2	-	CSARGDSGGVANYGYTF	TGCAGTGCCAGGGGTGATTCAGGGGGGGTAGCTAACTATGGCTACACCTTC
TRBD2	TRBV18	TRBJ2-3	-	CASSPTSGEDTDTQYF	TGTGCCAGCTCACCTACTAGCGGGGAAGACACAGATACGCAGTATTTT
TRBD2	TRBV6-2/TRBV6-3	TRBJ2-4	many	CATGGSGSVAKNIQYF	TGTGCCACAGGGGGTAGCGGGAGTGTCGCCAAAAACATTCAGTACTTC
-	TRBV11-2	TRBJ1-5	few	CASSFGRQGPQHF	TGTGCCAGCAGCTTCGGCAGGCAAGGGCCCCAGCATTTT
-	TRBV6-1	TRBJ1-2	-	CASIVGWSAGYTF	TGTGCCAGCATAGTCGGGTGGTCCGCGGGCTACACCTTC
-	TRBV10-3	TRBJ2-3	-	CAISEDGERADTQYF	TGTGCCATCAGCGAGGACGGGGAAAGAGCAGATACGCAGTATTTT
-	TRBV11-3	TRBJ1-5	-	CASSPPGGANQPQHF	TGTGCCAGCAGCCCGCCCGGGGGGGCGAATCAGCCCCAGCATTTT
-	TRBV9	TRBJ1-1	-	CASSVVGDLLTEAFF	TGTGCCAGCAGCGTAGTCGGGGACCTTCTCACTGAAGCTTTCTTT
-	TRBV7-9	TRBJ2-3	few	CASSWTKDTQYF	TGTGCCAGCAGCTGGACGAAAGATACGCAGTATTTT
-	TRBV20-1	TRBJ2-3	few	CSLSGSTDTQYF	TGCAGTCTTTCGGGGAGCACAGATACGCAGTATTTT
TRBD2	TRBV29-1	TRBJ2-5	-	CSPRERGRYQETQYF	TGCAGCCCGCGCGAGCGGGGCCGGTACCAAGAGACCCAGTACTTC
-	TRBV20-1	TRBJ1-5	-	CSASQIRTDDSNQPQHF	TGCAGTGCTAGCCAAATTAGGACAGACGATAGCAATCAGCCCCAGCATTTT
TRBD2	TRBV15	TRBJ2-1	-	CATSSTGLAAYNEQFF	TGTGCCACCAGCTCGACTGGACTAGCGGCTTACAATGAGCAGTTCTTC
TRBD2	TRBV6-5	TRBJ2-3	few	CASSYSGTGGWYTQYF	TGTGCCAGCAGTTACTCAGGGACGGGAGGGTGGTATACGCAGTATTTT
-	TRBV5-1	TRBJ1-4	many	CASSMTVPRGEKLFF	TGCGCCAGCAGCATGACAGTCCCCCGGGGCGAAAAACTGTTTTTT